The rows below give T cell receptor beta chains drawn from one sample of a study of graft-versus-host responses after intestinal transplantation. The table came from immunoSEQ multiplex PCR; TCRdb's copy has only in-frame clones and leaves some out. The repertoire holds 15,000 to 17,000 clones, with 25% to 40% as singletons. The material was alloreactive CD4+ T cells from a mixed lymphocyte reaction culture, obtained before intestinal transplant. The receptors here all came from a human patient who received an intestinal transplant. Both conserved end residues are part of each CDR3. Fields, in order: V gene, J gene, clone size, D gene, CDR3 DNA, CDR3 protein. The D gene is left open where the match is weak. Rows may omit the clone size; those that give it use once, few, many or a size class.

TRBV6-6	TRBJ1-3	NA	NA	TGTGCCAGCAGGACAGGAAACTCTGGAAACACCATATATTTT	CASRTGNSGNTIYF
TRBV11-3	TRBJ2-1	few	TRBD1	TGTGCCAGCAGCTTAGATGGCACCCGGGGGGGACAGGGGGCTTATGAGCAGTTCTTC	CASSLDGTRGGQGAYEQFF
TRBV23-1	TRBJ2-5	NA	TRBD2	TGCGCCAGCAGTCACCCTGGGACTAGCGGGGGTAAAGAGACCCAGTACTTC	CASSHPGTSGGKETQYF
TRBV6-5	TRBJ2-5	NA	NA	TGTGCCAGTGGATCCCGAGAGACCCAGTACTTC	CASGSRETQYF
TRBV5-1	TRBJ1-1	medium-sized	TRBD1	TGCGCCAGCAGCGTATACAGGGGTGAGGTGAACACTGAAGCTTTCTTT	CASSVYRGEVNTEAFF
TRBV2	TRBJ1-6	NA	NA	TGTGCCAGCCAACAGGGATCGGGTGGAGGTTCACCCCTCCACTTT	CASQQGSGGGSPLHF
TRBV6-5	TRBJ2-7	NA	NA	TGTGCCAGCAGCCGTACTAGCTTACTCTACGAGCAGTACTTC	CASSRTSLLYEQYF
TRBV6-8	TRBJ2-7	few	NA	TGTGCCAGCAGATTCACCTACGAGCAGTACTTC	CASRFTYEQYF
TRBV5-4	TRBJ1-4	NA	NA	TGTGCCAGCAGCCAAGATGGGGGTACTAATGAAAAACTGTTTTTT	CASSQDGGTNEKLFF
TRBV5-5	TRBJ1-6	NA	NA	TGTGCCAGCAGCTTGTCAGGGGCTACTAATTCACCCCTCCACTTT	CASSLSGATNSPLHF
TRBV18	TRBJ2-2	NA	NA	TGTGCCAGCTCACCCTCCGGGGAGCTGTTTTTT	CASSPSGELFF
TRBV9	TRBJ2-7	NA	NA	TGTGCCAGCAGCGTATTCCCAGGGGACTCCTACGAGCAGTACTTC	CASSVFPGDSYEQYF
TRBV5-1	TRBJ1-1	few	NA	TGCGCCAGCCGACGGGAGGGAACTGAAGCTTTCTTT	CASRREGTEAFF
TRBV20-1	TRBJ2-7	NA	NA	TGCAGTGCAGGAGGGGCCTACGAGCAGTACTTC	CSAGGAYEQYF
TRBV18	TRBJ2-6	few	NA	TGTGCCAGCTCACCGGGTGCTTCTGGGGCCAACGTCCTGACTTTC	CASSPGASGANVLTF
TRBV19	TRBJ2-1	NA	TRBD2	TGTGCCAGTAGTACCCCGGGACTAGCCGTCGTGCATGAGCAGTTCTTC	CASSTPGLAVVHEQFF
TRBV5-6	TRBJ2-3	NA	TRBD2	TGTGCCAGCAGCTTGGGAGGGGGACTAGCGACCGCAGATACGCAGTATTTT	CASSLGGGLATADTQYF
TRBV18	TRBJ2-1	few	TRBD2	TGTGCCAGCTCACTTACTAGCGGGAGGGACAATGAGCAGTTCTTC	CASSLTSGRDNEQFF
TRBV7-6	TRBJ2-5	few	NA	TGTGCCAGCAGCTTAGGGAGGGCCTCGACCCAGTACTTC	CASSLGRASTQYF
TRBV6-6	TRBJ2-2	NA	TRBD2	TGTGCCAGCAGTCTAGCGGCCGGGACCGGGGAGCTGTTTTTT	CASSLAAGTGELFF
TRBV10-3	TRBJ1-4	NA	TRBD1	TGTGCCATCAGTGAGAGACAGGGGGCGGCCACAACTAATGAAAAACTGTTTTTT	CAISERQGAATTNEKLFF
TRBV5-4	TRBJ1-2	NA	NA	TGTGCCAGCAGCTTGGACCCACAGTCCAACTATGGCTACACCTTC	CASSLDPQSNYGYTF
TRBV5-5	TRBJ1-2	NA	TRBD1	TGTGCCAGCGCCGCCCGCAGGGGGTTTCTTCCCGATCACTATGGCTACACCTTC	CASAARRGFLPDHYGYTF
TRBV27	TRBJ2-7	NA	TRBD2	TGTGCCAGCAGTTTACGGGCAGCGGGGGCGTCCTACGAGCAGTACTTC	CASSLRAAGASYEQYF
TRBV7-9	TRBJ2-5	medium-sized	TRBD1	TGTGCCAGCAGCTTAGTTTCAGGGGGCGAGACCCAGTACTTC	CASSLVSGGETQYF
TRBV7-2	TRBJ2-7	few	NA	TGTGCCAGCACAGAAACTAACTACGAGCAGTACTTC	CASTETNYEQYF
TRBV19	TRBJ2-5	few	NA	TGTGCCAGTAGTCTGGCTCCCCGCGAGACCCAGTACTTC	CASSLAPRETQYF
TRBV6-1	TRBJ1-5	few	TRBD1	TGTGCCAGCATTAAACAGGGGATCAATCAGCCCCAGCATTTT	CASIKQGINQPQHF
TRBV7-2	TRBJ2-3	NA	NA	TGTGCCAGCAGCTTACAGGGAGCAGATACGCAGTATTTT	CASSLQGADTQYF
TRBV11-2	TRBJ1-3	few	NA	TGTGCCAGCAGCTTAAATCGAGGCTCTGGAAACACCATATATTTT	CASSLNRGSGNTIYF
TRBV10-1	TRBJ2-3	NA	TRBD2	TGCGCCAGCAGTGCGCTAGCGGGAGGAACAGATACGCAGTATTTT	CASSALAGGTDTQYF
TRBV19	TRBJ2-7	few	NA	TGTGCCAGTAGTCGAATAGGAGGGGAGCAGTACTTC	CASSRIGGEQYF
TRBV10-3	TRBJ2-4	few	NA	TGTGCCACCAAGGGAGGTCGTGAATACATTCAGTACTTC	CATKGGREYIQYF
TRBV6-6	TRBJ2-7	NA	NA	TGTGCCAGCAGTTACGACTACCTCTACGAGCAGTACTTC	CASSYDYLYEQYF
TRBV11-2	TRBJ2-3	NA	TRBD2	TGTGCCAGCAGCTGCAAACTAGCGGGAGGGAAGTATTTT	CASSCKLAGGKYF
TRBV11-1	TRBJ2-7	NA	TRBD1	TGTGCCAGCAGCGTAGGGAACAGGGGTCCCTACGAGCAGTACTTC	CASSVGNRGPYEQYF
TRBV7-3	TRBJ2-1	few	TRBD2	TGTGCCAGCAGCTTAACCGGGACTAGAGAAAATGAGCAGTTCTTC	CASSLTGTRENEQFF
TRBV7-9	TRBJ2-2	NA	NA	TGTGCCAGCAGCCCAGGGACCCGATCCACCGGGGAGCTGTTTTTT	CASSPGTRSTGELFF
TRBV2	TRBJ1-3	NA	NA	TGTGCCAGCAGTTCGACGGGGGGGCACACCATATATTTT	CASSSTGGHTIYF
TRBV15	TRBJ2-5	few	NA	TGTGCCACCAGCAGAGATGGGCGTCTGGCGTCCCGAGAGACCCAGTACTTC	CATSRDGRLASRETQYF
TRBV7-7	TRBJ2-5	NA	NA	TGTGCCAGCAGTGCGGAGACCCAGTACTTC	CASSAETQYF